These 27 T cell receptor beta chains came from one sample sequenced in a study. Amplification of TRBV12-4/TRBJ1-2 clonotypes used adaptor-ligated barcode primers. One entry per CDR3 protein results from TCRdb running MiXCR on the multiplex PCR reads. Among roughly 1,500 distinct CDR3 sequences listed, 4.1% were seen once. The sequenced material came from naive CD4+ T cells sorted from blood. Specified subset: naive CD4+ T cells, CD4+CD45RA+CD25-. The receptors here all came from a female donor with breast cancer.

This clonotype is medium-sized by share. The chain combines TRBV12-3 or TRBV12-4 with TRBJ1-2; tentative D call: TRBD1 (5 bases). Trimming stripped 6 bases from V and 4 bases from J, with 15 bases between. This CDR3 spans 14 amino acids. The CDR3 reads CASRVLGTAYGYTF. The DNA of the CDR3 is TGTGCCAGCAGAGTACTCGGGACGGCCTATGGCTACACCTTC.

The chain uses TRBV12-3 or TRBV12-4 and TRBJ1-2, with 7 bases aligning to TRBD1. V lost 6 bases and J lost 9; bases outside the gene matches: 13. The CDR3 has 14 residues. The CDR3 sequence is CASSLLGTVPRYTF. The CDR3 bases are TGTGCCAGCAGCCTCCTAGGGACAGTCCCTCGCTACACCTTC.

By sample share, this clonotype is medium-sized. CDR3 DNA: TGTGCCAGCAGTTTAGGTGGCTACACCTTC. Its translation is CASSLGGYTF. The chain is built from TRBV12-3 or TRBV12-4 and TRBJ1-2; no clear D. The CDR3 spans 10 residues. The ends were cut back, 1 base at V and 7 bases at J, with 1 base in the middle.

This clonotype has ten or more counts. The chain joins TRBV12-3 or TRBV12-4 to TRBJ1-2; 8 positions match TRBD1. V shed 0 bases, J shed 4 bases, and the junction held 1 base outside the gene matches. This CDR3 region has 14 residues. Here the CDR3 reads CASSLAGQAYGYTF. The CDR3 nucleotides are TGTGCCAGCAGTTTAGCGGGACAGGCCTATGGCTACACCTTC.

This clonotype is deemed medium-sized (0.01 to 0.1%). The chain is built from TRBV12-3 or TRBV12-4 and TRBJ1-2; the match to TRBD1 covers 9 bases. This CDR3 has 15 amino acids. J lost 2 bases, V lost 3 bases, and 4 bases had no gene match. The CDR3 nucleotides are TGTGCCAGCAGTTTCTTAGGACAGGGGAACTATGGCTACACCTTC. Protein: CASSFLGQGNYGYTF.

This clonotype was picked up many times. The rearrangement uses TRBV12-3 or TRBV12-4 and TRBJ1-2, with D hard to call. V was clipped by 3 bases and J by 7 bases, with 21 bases between them. CDR3 length: 16 residues. CDR3 DNA: TGTGCCAGCAGTTTCCGCCCCGGGTTCCTTAGCGGTGGCTACACCTTC. Translating gives CASSFRPGFLSGGYTF.

By share, this clonotype counts as medium-sized (0.01 to 0.1%). The chain links TRBV12-3 or TRBV12-4 to TRBJ1-2; TRBD1 might be the D (6 bases). The CDR3 has 12 residues. With 6 bases removed from V and 8 bases from J, the gap between germline ends came to 13 bases. CDR3 residues: CASRGTGTGYTF. The CDR3 bases are TGTGCCAGCAGAGGTACAGGGACCGGCTACACCTTC.

V gene TRBV12-3 or TRBV12-4 combines with J gene TRBJ1-2, with 7 bases matching TRBD1. This CDR3 spans 12 amino acids. The J segment lost 5 bases and the V segment lost 6 bases, leaving 3 bases of the junction unmatched. This CDR3 reads CASSPTGYGYTF. The CDR3 DNA sequence: TGTGCCAGCAGCCCGACAGGGTATGGCTACACCTTC.

Relative to its sample, this clonotype is medium-sized. The chain recombines TRBV12-3 or TRBV12-4 with TRBJ1-2; D gene ambiguous. Trimming left V 5 bases short and J 3 bases short, with 25 bases between. The CDR3 has 18 amino acids. CDR3: CASSAIMPQAPKDYGYTF. CDR3 in DNA: TGTGCCAGCAGTGCCATAATGCCCCAAGCCCCTAAGGACTATGGCTACACCTTC.

This clonotype was found many times. The rearrangement joins TRBV12-3 or TRBV12-4 to TRBJ1-2; 7 bases are shared with TRBD1. This CDR3 contains 14 residues. The V gene end was trimmed by 6 bases and the J gene end by 5 bases; junction bases not matched to a gene: 9. CDR3 residues: CASSQGTVAYGYTF. The CDR3 DNA is TGTGCCAGCAGCCAGGGGACAGTTGCTTATGGCTACACCTTC.

The chain carries TRBV12-3 or TRBV12-4 and TRBJ1-2, with D hard to call. The CDR3 is 14 amino acids. Trimming shortened V by 6 bases and J by 6 bases, and 17 bases separated the two germline ends. CDR3 coding DNA: TGTGCCAGCAGCCCCGCACTCGGGATTCATGGCTACACCTTC. Protein sequence: CASSPALGIHGYTF.

This clonotype is medium-sized within its sample. The rearrangement uses TRBV12-3 or TRBV12-4 and TRBJ1-2; D is perhaps TRBD1 (5 bases). Trimming shortened V by 4 bases and J by 10 bases, and 16 bases separated the two germline ends. This CDR3 has 13 amino acids. CDR3: CASSSPTGRSYTF. The DNA for the CDR3 is TGTGCCAGCAGTTCTCCTACGGGACGCTCCTACACCTTC.

This clonotype appeared many times. The chain couples TRBV12-3 or TRBV12-4 to TRBJ1-2; D may be TRBD1 (6 bases). This CDR3 is built from 13 residues. Trimming stripped 2 bases from V and 6 bases from J, with 10 bases between. The CDR3 protein is CASSLQQGDGYTF. The DNA for the CDR3 is TGTGCCAGCAGTTTACAACAGGGTGATGGCTACACCTTC.

By share, this clonotype counts as medium-sized (0.01 to 0.1%). CDR3 protein: CASSDLRGSGYGYTF. The CDR3 DNA sequence: TGTGCCAGCAGCGACCTAAGGGGTAGCGGCTATGGCTACACCTTC. The chain is built from TRBV12-3 or TRBV12-4 and TRBJ1-2; tentative D call: TRBD1 (5 bases). The V gene lost 6 bases and the J gene lost 4 bases, with 18 bases spanning the gap. The CDR3 spans 15 residues.

The chain carries TRBV12-3 or TRBV12-4 and TRBJ1-2; no reliable D call. CDR3 length equals 14 residues. Trimming shortened V by 2 bases and J by 7 bases, and 14 bases separated the two germline ends. CDR3 DNA sequence: TGTGCCAGCAGTTTAACGGGTGGGCCGGGTGGCTACACCTTC. This sequence encodes CASSLTGGPGGYTF.

By sample fraction, this clonotype is medium-sized. The chain links TRBV12-3 or TRBV12-4 to TRBJ1-2, with D possibly being TRBD1 (5 bases). The CDR3 extends over 15 amino acids. V was trimmed by 5 bases and J by 0 bases, leaving 13 bases between them. The CDR3 here is CASSIRQLANYGYTF. The CDR3 bases are TGTGCCAGCAGTATACGACAGCTAGCTAACTATGGCTACACCTTC.

This clonotype is medium-sized in the sample. V is TRBV12-3 or TRBV12-4 and J is TRBJ1-2, with TRBD1 matching 8 bases. The CDR3 contains 13 residues. V lost 7 bases and J lost 5; bases outside the gene matches: 6. CDR3 nucleotide sequence: TGTGCCAGCACCCACGACAGGGGATATGGCTACACCTTC. This gives the protein CASTHDRGYGYTF.

This clonotype is medium-sized by share. The chain is built from TRBV12-3 or TRBV12-4 and TRBJ1-2; weak D call: TRBD1 (6 bases). Between the trimmed V and J ends, which lost 5 bases and 7 bases, there was a span of 11 bases. The CDR3 sequence is 12 residues long. CDR3 region: CASSTTGFGYTF. The CDR3 region has the DNA TGTGCCAGCAGTACCACAGGGTTTGGCTACACCTTC.

This clonotype was seen ten or more times. The rearrangement uses TRBV12-3 or TRBV12-4 and TRBJ1-2; D not resolved. CDR3 size: 13 residues. V was cut by 7 bases and J by 7 bases, with 16 bases left in between. CDR3 in amino acids: CASTAVEVGGYTF. The CDR3 region has the DNA TGTGCCAGCACCGCCGTTGAGGTGGGTGGCTACACCTTC.

Sample share makes this clonotype medium-sized (0.01 to 0.1%). The V call is TRBV12-3 or TRBV12-4, the J call TRBJ1-2; 7 bases are a match to TRBD1. Trimming removed 4 bases from V and 7 bases from J; junction bases left unmatched: 6. This CDR3 has 13 amino acids. The CDR3 coding sequence is TGTGCCAGCAGTTACAGGGGCGGCGGTGGCTACACCTTC. The encoded protein is CASSYRGGGGYTF.

In its sample, this clonotype ranks as medium-sized (0.01 to 0.1%). V usage is TRBV12-3 or TRBV12-4 and J usage is TRBJ1-2; 7 nucleotides agree with TRBD1. The CDR3 runs 13 residues. After removal of 5 bases from V and 4 bases from J, the junction contained 4 bases not matched to a gene. The CDR3 DNA follows: TGTGCCAGCAGTCCGACAGGGACCTATGGCTACACCTTC. Protein product: CASSPTGTYGYTF.

This clonotype was observed many times. V usage is TRBV12-3 or TRBV12-4 and J usage is TRBJ1-2, with D possibly TRBD1 on 6 matching bases. This CDR3 contains 13 residues. With 5 bases removed from V and 1 base from J, the gap between germline ends came to 8 bases. CDR3 in DNA: TGTGCCAGCAGTACACAGGGTAACTATGGCTACACCTTC. Protein: CASSTQGNYGYTF.

This clonotype was counted ten times or more. The chain has TRBV12-3 or TRBV12-4 and TRBJ1-2; TRBD1 matches 7 bases. The ends lost 5 bases at V and 1 base at J; junction bases unmatched: 7. This CDR3 region has 15 residues. CDR3 in amino acids: CASSLLTGINYGYTF. Here the CDR3 DNA reads TGTGCCAGCAGTCTCTTGACAGGGATTAACTATGGCTACACCTTC.

This clonotype was counted at least ten times. The rearrangement uses TRBV12-3 or TRBV12-4 and TRBJ1-2; D gene ambiguous. The CDR3 consists of 14 residues. V lost 5 bases, J lost 2 bases, and 12 bases lay in between. CDR3 sequence reads: CASSRDPRNYGYTF. The CDR3 DNA is TGTGCCAGCAGTCGGGATCCAAGGAACTATGGCTACACCTTC.

This clonotype was picked up a small number of times. CDR3 sequence: CASSASNYGYTF. The CDR3 nucleotides are TGTGCCAGCAGCGCTTCCAACTATGGCTACACCTTC. This rearrangement joins TRBV12-3 or TRBV12-4 to TRBJ1-2, with D unclear. This CDR3 comprises 12 residues. Trimming cost V 6 bases and J 2 bases, with 7 bases left between them.

In its sample, this clonotype was seen a few times. The chain links TRBV12-3 or TRBV12-4 to TRBJ1-2; 8 positions agree with TRBD1. The CDR3 is made up of 14 amino acids. Germline trimming cut 3 bases from V and 6 bases from J; bases unmatched to any gene: 6. CDR3: CASSLDRAAHGYTF. DNA of the CDR3: TGTGCCAGCAGTTTGGACAGGGCAGCCCATGGCTACACCTTC.

This clonotype rates as medium-sized. This chain connects TRBV12-3 or TRBV12-4 to TRBJ1-2, with no clear D. V was pared by 3 bases and J by 4 bases, with 6 bases between. This CDR3 is built from 12 residues. The DNA of the CDR3 is TGTGCCAGCAGTTTCGACGGCTATGGCTACACCTTC. It yields the protein CASSFDGYGYTF.